A single sample is the source of the 18 T cell receptor beta chains below, sequenced in a study of OX40 agonist ivuxolimab in advanced cancers. Receptors were amplified or captured by the immunoSEQ multiplex PCR assay. TCRdb mirrors the immuneACCESS table, restricted to in-frame sequences. Some clones are absent from its copies; in checked studies, under half trace to an unresolved V gene, and the reason for the others is unknown. The sample data list roughly 76,000 clones, and around 90% of these were observed just once. The ten most abundant clones make up around 4.1% of the sample. Source: CD4+ or CD8+ T cells sorted from blood, taken in a trial of the OX40 agonist ivuxolimab. These receptors all come from an adult with an advanced solid tumor such as melanoma, head and neck, liver or kidney cancer.

This clone appeared a single time. The rearrangement links TRBV30 to TRBJ2-5, with a possible D match to TRBD2 (6 bases). This CDR3 contains 15 residues. Per the germline V gene, CDR1 is GTSNPN and CDR2 is SVGIG (reference sequence). V shed 2 bases and J shed 5 bases, with 18 bases lying between them. The CDR3 spells CAWSPAFNGGETQYF. The CDR3 DNA reads as TGTGCCTGGAGTCCCGCATTCAATGGGGGGGAGACCCAGTACTTC.

The J gene is TRBJ1-5, the V gene TRBV19; the match to TRBD1 covers 9 bases. This CDR3 has 15 residues. The V gene end was trimmed by 4 bases and the J gene end by 3 bases; junction bases not matched to a gene: 4. Germline-derived CDR1 and CDR2 are LNHDA and SQIVND (reference sequence). CDR3 protein: CASSTGTGFNQPQHF. CDR3 coding DNA: TGTGCCAGTAGTACCGGGACAGGGTTCAATCAGCCCCAGCATTTT.

The chain has TRBV6-5 and TRBJ1-1; D ambiguous. Germline CDR1 MNHEY, CDR2 SVGAGI. With 6 bases removed from V and 2 bases from J, the gap between germline ends came to 13 bases. The CDR3 runs to 14 residues. Here the CDR3 DNA reads TGTGCCAGCAGCGTAACTTCCTACAACACTGAAGCTTTCTTT. Encoded protein: CASSVTSYNTEAFF.

The chain employs TRBV11-1 and TRBJ2-1; D is possibly TRBD2 (6 bases). The germline gives CDR1 SGHAT, CDR2 FQDESV (reference sequence). V lost 10 bases and J lost 7, with 20 bases in between. The CDR3 covers 14 residues. CDR3 in amino acids: CATNTPGLLNEQFF. CDR3 bases: TGTGCCACCAATACTCCGGGACTTTTAAATGAGCAGTTCTTC. Full variable domain (outside the CDR3, taken from reference TRBV11-1 and TRBJ2-1): EAEVAQSPRYKITEKSQAVAFWCDPISGHATLYWYRQILGQGPELLVQFQDESVVDDSQLPKDRFSAERLKGVDSTLKIQPAELGDSAMYLCATNTPGLLNEQFFGPGTRLTVL.

The gene calls are TRBV7-9 and TRBJ2-7, with TRBD1 matching over 10 bases. Trimming cost V 1 base and J 5 bases; bases outside gene matches: 5. CDR3 size: 15 residues. Looked up from germline, CDR1 is SEHNR and CDR2 is FQNEAQ (reference sequence). The CDR3 nucleotides are TGTGCCAGCAGCTTAGGTGGGACAGGGGCCGACGAGCAGTACTTC. Amino acids: CASSLGGTGADEQYF.

The J gene is TRBJ2-1, the V gene TRBV7-6, with 7 nucleotides matching TRBD2. This CDR3 comprises 15 residues. Germline CDR1 reads SGHVS; CDR2 reads FNYEAQ. V lost 1 base, J lost 2 bases, and 2 bases stayed unmatched. The DNA of the CDR3 is TGTGCCAGCAGCTTAGTGGGACTACCCTACAATGAGCAGTTCTTC. As protein: CASSLVGLPYNEQFF.

The chain employs TRBV2 and TRBJ2-3; D uncertain. Between the trimmed V and J ends, which lost 7 bases and 9 bases, there was a span of 8 bases. In germline, CDR1 is SNHLY, CDR2 FYNNEI. The CDR3 is 10 amino acids. The CDR3 spells CASTSATQYF. The CDR3 nucleotides read TGTGCCAGCACGTCGGCCACGCAGTATTTT.

The V and J genes are TRBV15 and TRBJ2-7; 7 bases fit TRBD1. This CDR3 is built from 17 residues. J was trimmed by 5 bases and V by 8 bases; bases with no gene match: 21. The V gene's germline CDR1 is LNHNV and CDR2 YYDKDF (reference sequence). The CDR3 loop is CATARGSTGAELDEQYF. As DNA, the CDR3 is TGTGCCACCGCAAGAGGAAGTACAGGGGCCGAACTAGACGAGCAGTACTTC. Together with reference TRBV15 and TRBJ2-7, the CDR3 gives the full variable domain: DAMVIQNPRYQVTQFGKPVTLSCSQTLNHNVMYWYQQKSSQAPKLLFHYYDKDFNNEADTPDNFQSRRPNTSFCFLDIRSPGLGDTAMYLCATARGSTGAELDEQYFGPGTRLTVT.

The gene calls are TRBV12-5 and TRBJ1-3; D gene ambiguous. The CDR3 runs 15 residues. CDR1 is LGHNT and CDR2 is FRNRAP in the germline V gene. V lost 4 bases and J 2 bases, leaving 12 bases between the germline ends. The CDR3: CASGSPDTTGNTIYF. The CDR3 DNA reads as TGTGCTAGTGGTTCCCCAGACACTACTGGAAACACCATATATTTT.

The chain joins TRBV7-9 to TRBJ2-7; TRBD2 matches 10 bases. This CDR3 spans 17 amino acids. J lost 3 bases, V lost 5 bases, and 13 bases had no gene match. Germline CDR1 reads SEHNR; CDR2 reads FQNEAQ (reference sequence). CDR3 amino acids: CASSDVGRTSGYYEQYF. CDR3 in DNA: TGTGCCAGCAGCGACGTGGGGAGGACTAGCGGATACTACGAGCAGTACTTC.

This clone was seen only once. This chain uses TRBV7-8 with TRBJ1-3; no firm D call. The germline V and J ends were trimmed by 5 bases and 3 bases, with 8 bases remaining between them. Germline V lookup: CDR1 SGHVS, CDR2 FQNEAQ. The CDR3 has 13 residues. CDR3 nucleotide sequence: TGTGCCAGCAGCCCTTCGAATGGAAACACCATATATTTT. This translates into CASSPSNGNTIYF.

V is TRBV5-1 and J is TRBJ2-2; 7 positions match TRBD2. Germline CDR1 and CDR2: SGHRS and YFSETQ. The CDR3 spans 17 residues. Losses at the gene ends were 1 base for V and 8 bases for J; bases not matched to a gene: 14. DNA of the CDR3: TGCGCCAGCAGCTTGCCCCTAGCGGTAAAAGGGGCGGGGGAGCTGTTTTTT. Translation gives CASSLPLAVKGAGELFF.

V is TRBV14 and J is TRBJ2-1; D ambiguous. Trimming removed 2 bases from V and 6 bases from J, with 11 bases in between. Germline V gene sequence: CDR1 SGHDN, CDR2 FVKESK. The CDR3 is made up of 14 amino acids. The CDR3, as DNA: TGTGCCAGCAGCCAATTACTTAGTTTCAATGAGCAGTTCTTC. This encodes CASSQLLSFNEQFF. The variable domain in full, completed from reference TRBV14 and TRBJ2-1, reads EAGVTQFPSHSVIEKGQTVTLRCDPISGHDNLYWYRRVMGKEIKFLLHFVKESKQDESGMPNNRFLAERTGGTYSTLKVQPAELEDSGVYFCASSQLLSFNEQFFGPGTRLTVL.

The chain couples TRBV10-3 to TRBJ2-3, with TRBD2 matching over 10 bases. The CDR3 length is 13 residues. V trimming: 8 bases; J trimming: 1 base; junction bases outside the gene matches: 0. The V gene's germline CDR1 is ENHRY and CDR2 SYGVKD. In DNA, the CDR3 is TGTGCCATCGGACTAGCGGGCACAGATACGCAGTATTTT. Translated, it gives CAIGLAGTDTQYF.

The chain uses TRBV7-9 and TRBJ2-4; D is perhaps TRBD2 (5 bases). The V gene's germline CDR1 is SEHNR and CDR2 FQNEAQ (reference sequence). V was clipped by 2 bases and J by 0 bases, with 14 bases between them. This CDR3 contains 17 residues. The CDR3: CASSLHSGTLAKNIQYF. The CDR3 bases are TGTGCCAGCAGCTTACACAGCGGAACACTAGCCAAAAACATTCAGTACTTC.

The chain recombines TRBV6-1 with TRBJ2-7; the match to TRBD2 covers 12 bases. The CDR3 contains 14 residues. Trimming took 5 bases from V and 3 from J; bases not matched to a gene: 2. Germline-derived CDR1 and CDR2 are MNHNS and SASEGT. Here the CDR3 DNA reads TGTGCCAGCAGTACGACTAGCGGGAGCTACGAGCAGTACTTC. It specifies CASSTTSGSYEQYF.

CDR3 sequence (DNA): TGTGCCAGCAGCAAAGAGGGGCCGGGACTAGCGGGAGCTCAAGAGACCCAGTACTTC. It translates to CASSKEGPGLAGAQETQYF. The rearrangement uses TRBV21-1 and TRBJ2-5; the table's D call TRBD2 went unverified against the DNA. TRBV21-1 is described as a pseudogene. The CDR3 spans 19 residues.

The V and J genes are TRBV6-1 and TRBJ1-2; 8 bases match TRBD1. The germline V gene has CDR1 MNHNS and CDR2 SASEGT. Losses at the gene ends were 1 base for V and 7 bases for J; bases not matched to a gene: 11. The CDR3 contains 16 residues. The CDR3 region has the DNA TGTGCCAGCAGTGAAGGGCAGGGGGCCCGAAGAGGTGGCTACACCTTC. This encodes CASSEGQGARRGGYTF.